This T cell receptor (beta chain) was observed in a study of blood T cell repertoires in COVID-19. Study overall: Acute and convalescent COVID-19 specimens originated in the United States, Italy and Spain. Sources were T cells, B-cell-depleted T cells, or PBMCs; the material itself was cDNA or gDNA.

Clones were read by immunoSEQ multiplex PCR, and TCRdb kept only the in-frame ones, dropping some. The data show approximately 130,000 clones, around 79% seen once. The CDR3 spans 14 residues. The ends were cut back, 5 bases at V and 8 bases at J, with 18 bases in the middle. From germline, CDR1 is SGHTA and CDR2 FQGNSA. The V gene is TRBV7-2, the J gene TRBJ1-2; TRBD1 might be the D (5 bases). This clonotype originated in a man older than 75 with acute or convalescent COVID-19. The specimen sequenced was peripheral blood. Written as DNA, the CDR3 is TGTGCCAGCAGCCCCTCCCGCGGAGCAGGGGGCTACACCTTC. Translating it yields CASSPSRGAGGYTF.